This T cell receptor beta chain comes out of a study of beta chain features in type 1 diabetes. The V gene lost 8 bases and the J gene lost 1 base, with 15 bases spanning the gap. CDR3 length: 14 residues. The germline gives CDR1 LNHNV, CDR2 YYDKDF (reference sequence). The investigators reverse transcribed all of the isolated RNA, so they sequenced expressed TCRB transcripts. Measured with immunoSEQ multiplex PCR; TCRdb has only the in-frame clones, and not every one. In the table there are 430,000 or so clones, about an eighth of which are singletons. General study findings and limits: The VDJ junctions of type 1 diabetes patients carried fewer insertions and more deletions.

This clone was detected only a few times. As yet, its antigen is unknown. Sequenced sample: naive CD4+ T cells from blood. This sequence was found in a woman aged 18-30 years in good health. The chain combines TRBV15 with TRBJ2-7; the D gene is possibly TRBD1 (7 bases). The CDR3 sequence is CATRGTARSYEQYF. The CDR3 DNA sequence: TGTGCCACCCGCGGGACAGCGAGATCCTACGAGCAGTACTTC.